This TCR beta chain comes out of a study of human versus mouse CDR3 diversity and MHC coevolution. The germline V gene has CDR1 SGHNT and CDR2 YYREEE (reference sequence). V shed 2 bases and J shed 4 bases, with 13 bases lying between them. This CDR3 is 14 amino acids long. The protocol was immunoSEQ multiplex PCR, while the TCRdb copy is restricted to in-frame clones and leaves out a portion. The sample records about 73,000 clones, around 93% being singletons. The chain combines TRBV5-4 with TRBJ2-7; tentative D call: TRBD1 (5 bases). The receptor was derived from a person between 25 and 70 years old in good health. Sequencing was carried out using naive CD4+ T cells from blood. Subset specified: CD45RO-negative CD62L-positive naive CD4 T cells. The CDR3 DNA follows: TGTGCCAGCAGCTTATCAGGGTCCCCGTACGAGCAGTACTTC. It specifies CASSLSGSPYEQYF.